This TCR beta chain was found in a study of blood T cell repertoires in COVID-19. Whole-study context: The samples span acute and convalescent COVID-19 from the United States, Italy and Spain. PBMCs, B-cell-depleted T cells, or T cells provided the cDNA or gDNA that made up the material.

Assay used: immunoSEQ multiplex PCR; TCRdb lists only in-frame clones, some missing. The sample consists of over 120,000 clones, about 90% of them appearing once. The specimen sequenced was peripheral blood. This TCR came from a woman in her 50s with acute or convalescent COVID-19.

CDR3 DNA sequence: TGCGCCAGCAGCCCGGTGGCAGGGTACTACGAGCAGTACTTC. Its translation: CASSPVAGYYEQYF. The chain has TRBV5-1 and TRBJ2-7; TRBD1 is a possible D gene (5 bases). Trimming took 4 bases from V and 3 from J, leaving 14 bases between them. There are 14 residues in the CDR3. The germline CDR1 and CDR2 sequences are SGHRS and YFSETQ.